This T cell receptor (beta chain) was obtained from a study of blood T cell repertoires in COVID-19. Looking at the study overall: The cDNA or gDNA used as material had been derived from T cells, B-cell-depleted T cells, or PBMCs.

Participant ages covered roughly 18 to 89 years across approximately 25 US areas. The J segment lost 3 bases and the V segment lost 4 bases, leaving 4 bases of the junction unmatched. The CDR3 contains 15 residues. Germline values: CDR1 SGHRS, CDR2 YFSETQ. In the study's own analysis: Reference gene primer amplification yielded estimated nucleated cell counts. Sequenced by immunoSEQ multiplex PCR; TCRdb stores in-frame clones only, minus some. The V and J calls and the clone size are those of that table, but D and trimming were determined from the DNA. In the table there are fewer than 400,000 clones, 92% of which are singletons.

The sequence was collected from a woman in her 30s who had recovered from COVID-19. The genes are TRBV5-1 and TRBJ2-7; TRBD2 agrees at 13 bases. The sequenced material came from PBMCs or T cells enriched from blood (not recorded which). Written as DNA, the CDR3 is TGCGCCAGCAGCCCGGGACTAGCGGGGATCTACGAGCAGTACTTC. Translated, it gives CASSPGLAGIYEQYF.